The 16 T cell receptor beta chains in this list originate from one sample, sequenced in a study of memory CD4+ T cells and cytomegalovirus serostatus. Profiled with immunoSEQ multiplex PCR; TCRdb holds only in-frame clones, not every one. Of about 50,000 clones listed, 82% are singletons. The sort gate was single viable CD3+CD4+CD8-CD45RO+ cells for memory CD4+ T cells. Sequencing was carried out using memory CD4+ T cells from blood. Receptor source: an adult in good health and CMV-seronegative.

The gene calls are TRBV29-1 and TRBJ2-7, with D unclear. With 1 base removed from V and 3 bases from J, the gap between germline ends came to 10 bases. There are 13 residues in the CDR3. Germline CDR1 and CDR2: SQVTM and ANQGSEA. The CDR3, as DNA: TGCAGCGTTGAAGGATCTCGGCGCTACGAGCAGTACTTC. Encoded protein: CSVEGSRRYEQYF.

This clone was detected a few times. CDR3 in amino acids: CASSQDPLADYQPQHF. CDR3 DNA sequence: TGTGCCAGCAGCCAAGATCCTCTGGCAGATTATCAGCCCCAGCATTTT. This chain connects TRBV4-2 to TRBJ1-5; the D is unclear. The CDR3 consists of 16 residues. Deletions cut 0 bases from V and 5 bases from J, with 14 bases between. The germline V gene has CDR1 LGHNA and CDR2 YNFKEQ.

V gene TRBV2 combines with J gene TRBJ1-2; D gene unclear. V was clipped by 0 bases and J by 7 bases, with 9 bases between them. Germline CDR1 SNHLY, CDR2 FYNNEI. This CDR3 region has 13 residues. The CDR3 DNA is TGTGCCAGCAGTGAAGCCCGAGGAGGTGGCTACACCTTC. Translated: CASSEARGGGYTF.

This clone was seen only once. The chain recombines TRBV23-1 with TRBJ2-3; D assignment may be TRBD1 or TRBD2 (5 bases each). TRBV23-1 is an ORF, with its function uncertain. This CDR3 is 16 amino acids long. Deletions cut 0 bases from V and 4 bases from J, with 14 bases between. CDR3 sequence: CASSQSQGEGPDTQYF. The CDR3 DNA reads TGCGCCAGCAGTCAATCGCAGGGCGAGGGGCCAGATACGCAGTATTTT.

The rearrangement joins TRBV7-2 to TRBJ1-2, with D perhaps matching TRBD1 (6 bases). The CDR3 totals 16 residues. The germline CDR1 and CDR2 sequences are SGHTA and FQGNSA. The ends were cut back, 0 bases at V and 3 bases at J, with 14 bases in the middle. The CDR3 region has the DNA TGTGCCAGCAGCTTAGCCACTGCGGGGGGGCACTATGGCTACACCTTC. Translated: CASSLATAGGHYGYTF.

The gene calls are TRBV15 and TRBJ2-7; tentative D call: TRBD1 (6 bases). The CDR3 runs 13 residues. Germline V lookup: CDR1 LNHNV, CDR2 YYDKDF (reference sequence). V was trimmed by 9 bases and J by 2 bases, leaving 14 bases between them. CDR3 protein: CATRNGQTYEQYF. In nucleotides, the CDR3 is TGTGCCACTAGAAACGGACAGACCTACGAGCAGTACTTC.

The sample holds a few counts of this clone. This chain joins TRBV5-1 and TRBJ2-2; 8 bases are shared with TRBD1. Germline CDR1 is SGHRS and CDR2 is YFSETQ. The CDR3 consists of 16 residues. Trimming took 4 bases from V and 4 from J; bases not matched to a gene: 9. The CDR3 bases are TGCGCCAGCAGCCCCGGACAGGGCTTGCTCACCGGGGAGCTGTTTTTT. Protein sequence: CASSPGQGLLTGELFF.

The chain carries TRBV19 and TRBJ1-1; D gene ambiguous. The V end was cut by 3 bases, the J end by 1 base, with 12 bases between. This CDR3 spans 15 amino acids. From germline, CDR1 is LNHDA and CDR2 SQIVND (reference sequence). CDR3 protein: CASSILSGGNTEAFF. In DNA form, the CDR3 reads TGTGCCAGTAGTATTCTGTCAGGAGGGAACACTGAAGCTTTCTTT.

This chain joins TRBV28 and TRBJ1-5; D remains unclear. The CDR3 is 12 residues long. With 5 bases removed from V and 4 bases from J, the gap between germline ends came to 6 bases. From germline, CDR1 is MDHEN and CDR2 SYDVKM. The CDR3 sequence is CASSPPNQPQHF. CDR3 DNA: TGTGCCAGCAGTCCCCCAAATCAGCCCCAGCATTTT.

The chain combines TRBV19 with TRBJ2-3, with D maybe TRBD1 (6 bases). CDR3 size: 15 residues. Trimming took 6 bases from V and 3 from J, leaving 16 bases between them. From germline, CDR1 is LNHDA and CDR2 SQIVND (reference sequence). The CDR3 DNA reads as TGTGCCAGTAGGCCCGGGGCAGGGGCGACAGATACGCAGTATTTT. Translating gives CASRPGAGATDTQYF.

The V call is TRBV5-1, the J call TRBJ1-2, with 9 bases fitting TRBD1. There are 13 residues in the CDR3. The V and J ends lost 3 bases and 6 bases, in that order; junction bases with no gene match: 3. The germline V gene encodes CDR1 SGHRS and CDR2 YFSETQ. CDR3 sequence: CASSSGQGHGYTF. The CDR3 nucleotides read TGCGCCAGCAGCTCGGGACAGGGCCATGGCTACACCTTC.

CDR3 amino acids: CASSMSGTWRDQPQHF. The CDR3 DNA reads TGTGCCAGTAGTATGAGCGGCACTTGGCGGGATCAGCCCCAGCATTTT. The chain joins TRBV19 to TRBJ1-5; D call uncertain. Germline CDR1 reads LNHDA; CDR2 reads SQIVND (reference sequence). The V and J ends lost 3 bases and 5 bases respectively, with 17 bases between them. The CDR3 loop spans 16 amino acids. The variable domain in full, with the rest retrieved from reference TRBV19 and TRBJ1-5, is DGGITQSPKYLFRKEGQNVTLSCEQNLNHDAMYWYRQDPGQGLRLIYYSQIVNDFQKGDIAEGYSVSREKKESFPLTVTSAQKNPTAFYLCASSMSGTWRDQPQHFGDGTRLSIL.

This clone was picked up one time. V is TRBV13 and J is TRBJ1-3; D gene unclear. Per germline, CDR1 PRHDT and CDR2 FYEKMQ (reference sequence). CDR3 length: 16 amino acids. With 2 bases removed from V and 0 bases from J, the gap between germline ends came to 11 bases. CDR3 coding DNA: TGTGCCAGCAGCTTATGGCTGAGAAACTCTGGAAACACCATATATTTT. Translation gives CASSLWLRNSGNTIYF. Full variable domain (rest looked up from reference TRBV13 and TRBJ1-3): AAGVIQSPRHLIKEKRETATLKCYPIPRHDTVYWYQQGPGQDPQFLISFYEKMQSDKGSIPDRFSAQQFSDYHSELNMSSLELGDSALYFCASSLWLRNSGNTIYFGEGSWLTVV.

The CDR3 bases are TGTGCCAGTAGTAACGGTCAGGGAGGTCAGCCCCAGCATTTT. Residues: CASSNGQGGQPQHF. The genes are TRBV19 and TRBJ1-5, with TRBD1 as a possible D gene (5 bases). Per germline, CDR1 LNHDA and CDR2 SQIVND (reference sequence). The CDR3 contains 14 residues. Trimming left V 4 bases short and J 6 bases short, with 13 bases between.

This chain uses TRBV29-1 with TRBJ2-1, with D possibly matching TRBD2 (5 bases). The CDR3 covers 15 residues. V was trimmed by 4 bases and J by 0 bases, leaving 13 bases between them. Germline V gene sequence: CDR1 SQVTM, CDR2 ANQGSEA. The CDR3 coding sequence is TGCAGCGTTGTTGGTCAGGCGGGCTCCTACAATGAGCAGTTCTTC. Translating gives CSVVGQAGSYNEQFF.

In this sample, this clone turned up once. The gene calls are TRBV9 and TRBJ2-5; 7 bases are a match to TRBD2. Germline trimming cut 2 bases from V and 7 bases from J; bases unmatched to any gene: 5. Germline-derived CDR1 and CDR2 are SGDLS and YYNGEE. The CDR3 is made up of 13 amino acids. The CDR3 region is CASSVGGTGTQYF. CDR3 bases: TGTGCCAGCAGCGTCGGGGGGACCGGGACCCAGTACTTC.